This T cell receptor (beta chain) was captured in a study of cytomegalovirus exposure and HLA in healthy donors (dated by TCRdb to between 2016 and 2019). For the study in its entirety: An earlier analysis of approximately 550 of the donors reported 250 to 350 Gb of sequence data and more than 90 million unique TCR beta sequences from 190 million or so T cells. About 280 gigabases of sequencing data and about 92 million unique TCR sequences made up an early release that covered under 750 HLA-typed donors. Of the roughly 400 genotyped donors, approximately 83% fell in the genetic ancestry cluster associated with self-reported Caucasian donors. The aim of the study was to test whether cataloging public T cell receptors could identify signatures of past pathogen exposure. The study used immunosequencing to profile the T cell repertoires of about 670 subjects and linked those repertoires to cytomegalovirus serostatus. Along with the approximately 670-subject first cohort, a separate validation cohort of around 120 different subjects was used. To predict cytomegalovirus infection status, the study combined high-throughput TCR immunosequencing, statistical association of individual TCRs with disease status, and machine learning. A later analysis re-analyzed previously published TCR beta repertoires from roughly 690 donors and added high-resolution HLA genotyping to study TCR occurrence patterns. Rather than drawing on any new phenotypic data, the later analysis identified candidate immune exposures from TCR beta sequences and the way those sequences occurred across donors. An earlier analysis of around 640 of the donors used high-throughput TCR beta sequencing to judge whether each TCR beta V gene segment behaved as functional or pseudogenic. Alongside the repertoire data, information on donor age, sex, ethnicity and CMV serostatus was compiled. A later genetic analysis took genome-wide SNP genotypes for 398 of the 666 donors and used that subset as a discovery cohort. Every repertoire in the discovery cohort had been generated on one and the same sequencing platform. HLA typing included class I and class II loci at four-digit resolution. Typing coverage varied by locus: about 629-640 donors for A, B, C, DRB1 and DQB1; approximately 500 for DQA1; more than 600 for DPA1; approximately 450 for DPB1. Because of strong linkage in the cohort, a few DR-DQ haplotypes were treated as single units for association and clustering. Across approximately 420 genotyped donors of the cohort, an average of roughly 250,000 unique TCR beta nucleotide sequences per donor were sequenced, and roughly a sixth of those sequences were non-productive. Findings and caveats that apply to the study as a whole: In a later analysis, most CMV-associated TCR beta chains were found to appear HLA-restricted, with HLA associations seemingly driven largely by CMV exposure. The authors suggested that the approach could potentially be generalized to other disease states and immunological phenotypes. A cluster of highly shared sequence variants was judged likely to represent a technical artifact of the sequencing pipeline. Immune exposure information for the cohort was limited to CMV serostatus. In this cohort, only TCR beta chains were sequenced, and detectable features were limited by the absence of alpha or paired-chain data. A later analysis associated roughly 17,000 TCR beta sequences with specific HLA alleles at a false discovery rate of 0.05. Because the 87-base-pair reads could not distinguish some IMGT-functional V segments, including TRBV6-2 and TRBV6-3, those segments were excluded. In a later analysis, several top co-occurrence clusters were reported to appear linked to parvovirus B19, influenza, CMV and Epstein-Barr virus. In both the original and validation cohorts, the classifier was reported to diagnose cytomegalovirus status with high specificity and sensitivity. Most TCR sequences were seen in very few donors, while some public TCRs were found in many individuals. The study listed 150 to 200 TCR beta chains as associated with cytomegalovirus. A later analysis found that HLA-associated TCR beta chains were more clonally expanded and had lower generation probabilities than equally common non-associated chains. Correlated functional status among segregating V segments might reflect linkage disequilibrium, but an unknown experimental factor could not be ruled out. A further reported finding was that TCR beta sequences accurately predicted the HLA-A and HLA-B alleles for most subjects in the first cohort. In a later genetic analysis, fewer N-insertions in productive TCRs were reported among donors in an Asian-associated ancestry cluster than the roughly 700-donor mean. About 15 rarely observed V segments, including chromosome 9 orphons, were excluded from the earlier analysis of about 600 of the donors because counts were too low. Presence/absence analyses assumed roughly uniform sequencing depth across donors, an assumption that may not hold. In vitro tests confirmed that a few of the cytomegalovirus-associated TCR beta chains recognize cytomegalovirus antigens. Because HLA typing was unavailable for some donors at each locus, only the typed subset was used in association tests. An earlier analysis of 587 of the donors showed that most TCR beta V segments appeared in productive rearrangements either about 87% or about 30% of the time, which broadly matched IMGT annotations. According to a later analysis, TCR association rates differed among HLA loci, with DRB1 alleles showing the most associated TCRs and HLA-C alleles showing the fewest. Strong co-occurrence of HLA alleles, especially DR and DQ, made assigning TCR associations to individual alleles difficult. V-gene and J-gene trimming of TCR beta chains was associated with a missense DCLRE1C variant in a later genetic analysis, and the association was replicated in an independent cohort.

The cohort consisted of more than 650 healthy bone marrow donors. Cohort members were all nominally healthy when sampled, although unrecorded immune exposures were likely present. The donor tested CMV seronegative and was one of the 352 seronegative cohort members. A peripheral blood sample was collected from each donor, and TCR beta sequencing was performed on peripheral blood mononuclear cells. Genomic DNA extraction from the blood cell samples was performed with the Qiagen DNeasy Blood Extraction Kit. The method was the immunoSEQ multiplex PCR assay. The multiplex PCR relied on a mix of 60 forward primers for TCR Vbeta segments and 13 reverse primers for TCR Jbeta segments. The CDR3 region of rearranged TCR beta genes was amplified from genomic DNA with a multiplex PCR assay. The Illumina HiSeq System was used to sequence the amplified TCR beta libraries as 87-base-pair reads. The paper's data handling went like this. A later analysis tallied tens of millions of unique TCR beta chains across the 666 repertoires, and about 12 million of those chains were shared by two or more donors. To remove PCR and sequencing errors, raw reads were error-corrected and collapsed into unique sequences using a nearest-neighbor algorithm that merged closely related sequences. V, D and J gene segments were assigned by aligning CDR3 sequences to IMGT reference sequences. For a sequence to be retained, a match of at least six nucleotides to both a V gene segment and a J gene segment was required. A rearrangement counted as productive if the CDR3 had no stop codons and remained in frame with V and J, and every other rearrangement counted as non-productive. CDR3 was defined by IMGT convention, running from the second conserved V-encoded cysteine to the conserved J-encoded phenylalanine. Sequences without an unambiguous match to a single V gene segment were excluded from the earlier analysis of about 600 of the donors. An earlier analysis of 587 of the donors classified V segments as functional when productive rearrangements were above 56.7% and as segregating when the standard deviation between donors was above 5%. To diagnose cytomegalovirus status from the catalog of TCR beta chain sequences, a statistical classification framework was built. In a later analysis, TCR nucleotide sequences were compared against IMGT/GENE-DB human TR gene sequences so that V and J genes could be assigned. The TCRdist pipeline was used in a later analysis to assign CDR3 sequences and most-parsimonious VDJ recombination scenarios. A later analysis defined each TCR beta chain by its CDR3 amino acid sequence plus V-gene family, and excluded reads lacking a unique V-gene family. In a later analysis, approximately 640 highly shared, low-generation-probability nucleotide sequences were removed to address suspected cross-contamination and a sequencing artifact. For each public chain, a later analysis derived a clonal expansion index from normalized ranks of inferred template counts within each repertoire. Generation probabilities in a later analysis came from a VDJ recombination model fitted to out-of-frame rearrangements, and those results were checked against IGoR. A later analysis scored TCR-TCR, TCR-HLA and TCR-CMV co-occurrence with hypergeometric tests, applying a repertoire-size bias correction to TCR pairs. False discovery rates were estimated in a later analysis by permuting HLA or CMV assignments 20 times. In a later analysis, co-occurring TCRs were grouped with DBSCAN, and TCRdist sequence similarity was added when clustering was performed within HLA-allele-positive subsets. Repertoires with fewer than 30,000 or more than 120,000 public chains, plus five repertoires with anomalous nucleotide sharing, were excluded from co-occurrence clustering. Not all clones reach the TCRdb copy of this immuneACCESS table, which keeps in-frame sequences only. Checked studies attribute under half of the gap to unresolved V genes and leave the rest unexplained. The V and J calls and clone size are taken from that table; D and trimming were inferred from the DNA. This sample's clone table shows around 45,000 clones. About 15% of the sample is in the top ten clones.

The CDR3, from cysteine to phenylalanine, totals 15 residues. The CDR3 DNA has 45 bases and is translated from base 1. After removal of 2 bases from V and 4 bases from J, the junction retains 5 bases not matched to a gene. CDR1 and CDR2 are read off the germline V gene as LGHNA and YSLEER. Note on this clone: The antigen it binds to is not known.

The chain is made from TRBV4-3 and TRBJ2-5; 9 central bases correspond to TRBD2. The origin of this receptor is a male donor in good health and CMV-seronegative. Specimen: PBMCs. The DNA is TGCGCCAGCAGCCAATCTAGCGGGGCAGGAGAGACCCAGTACTTC. The encoded protein is CASSQSSGAGETQYF.